This T cell receptor beta chain derives from a study of T cell responses to AZD1222 COVID-19 vaccine (dated by TCRdb to 2020 to 2022). For context, the study as a whole: AZD1222 recipients with second doses at about 4 weeks or about 12 weeks were pooled, because spike-specific TCR depth and breadth did not differ between schedules. TCR sequencing was performed for 233 trial participants, of whom 200 to 220 were given two doses of AZD1222 and roughly 25 were given two doses of MenACWY control vaccine. Enrollment into the trials was organized by age into subgroups of 18-55, 56-69 and 70-plus years, and those subgroups contained about 150, 27 and 61 TCR-sequenced participants, respectively.

Turning to this clone: The specificity of this receptor is unknown. The input lacks base qualities; no much larger clone sits a single base away. The sample contains more than one DNA sequence encoding this CDR3.

The CDR3 regions of human TCRbeta chains were analyzed by immunosequencing. From the authors' description of their analysis: Repertoire TCRs were checked for matches against a reference library of SARS-CoV-2-specific TCRs that had been generated using the MIRA antigen-specificity platform. Breadth was defined as the fraction of unique TCRs that were SARS-CoV-2-associated, and depth was defined as the fraction of total T cells that were SARS-CoV-2-associated. Using the MIRA data, each spike-specific TCR was mapped to the spike region that the TCR reacts to and placed in a CD4 or CD8 class. Log10-transformed breadth and depth values were compared by one-way ANOVA with Sidak's multiple comparisons tests. TCRdb re-hosts the immuneACCESS table, in-frame sequences only. Its copies lack some clones; in the studies checked, an unresolved V gene accounts for under half of them, and the cause for the rest is not known. V and J calls and clone size follow that table, whereas D and trimming were derived from the DNA. The sample table shows some 89,000 clones, and 89% are seen once. Jointly, the top ten make up over 2% of the sample.

The sample's time point label, in plain terms: baseline before first vaccination. Vaccinee samples were obtained from the UK trials COV001 and COV002, which included a single-blind randomized controlled phase 2/3 trial of AZD1222 (ChAdOx1 nCoV-19) in healthy adults. For TCRbeta chain sequencing, PBMC samples were collected from trial participants at day 0 and at day 28 after the second dose. Results and caveats for the whole study, not just this receptor: Because no day 14 peak-response samples were available, repertoires were characterized only after the peak T cell response. After two AZD1222 doses, both the breadth and the depth of spike-specific TCRs were significantly higher than at day 0 and than in MenACWY recipients. In the small 56-69-year group, the increase in depth fell short of significance, most likely because of low power. Nearly half of unique spike-specific TCRs reportedly recognized epitopes outside regions mutated in the B.1.351 and B.1.1.7 variants. Only five to seven AZD1222 recipients were SARS-CoV-2 seropositive at baseline, limiting conclusions about previously exposed vaccinees. Participants were mostly white British and included more females than males, and it was suggested by the authors that clonal diversity may have been underestimated. CD4 TCRs associated with the vaccine covered the entire spike protein, and the dominant responses were in regions 160-218 and 743-854.

CDR1 LGHDT and CDR2 YNNKEL are derived from the germline V gene (reference sequence). The CDR3 runs 13 residues from the cysteine to the phenylalanine. Only CDR3 DNA is held: 39 bases, read in frame from base 1. Cut back by 3 bases and 1 base, the V and J ends lie 6 bases apart. Rearrangement joined TRBV3-1 (or the pseudogene TRBV3-2) to TRBJ1-1; the D gene lacks a confident call. Sequencing was performed on peripheral blood, taken on day 0 of AZD1222 vaccination. This sequence was found in an adult in good health. The sequence in DNA is TGTGCCAGCAGCCAGAAGGGGAACACTGAAGCTTTCTTT. Translated, this is CASSQKGNTEAFF.